This T cell receptor (beta chain) was captured in a study of beta chain features in type 1 diabetes. The CDR3 has 16 amino acids. After removal of 2 bases from V and 0 bases from J, the junction contained 3 bases not matched to a gene. Germline lookup yields CDR1 SGHRS and CDR2 YFSETQ. Purity exceeded 95% in all sorted populations. This clone was seen a handful of times. Expressed TCRB transcripts got sequenced, as all isolated RNA was reverse transcribed. Clones were read by immunoSEQ multiplex PCR, and TCRdb kept only the in-frame ones, dropping some. The sample includes about 230,000 clones, 9.6% of them seen just once.

Sequencing was performed on naive CD4+ T cells from blood. The TCR comes from a woman between 18 and 29 years old in good health. The chain recombines TRBV5-1 with TRBJ2-1, with 9 bases fitting TRBD2. CDR3 residues: CASSFGLASSYNEQFF. DNA for the CDR3: TGCGCCAGCAGCTTCGGACTAGCGAGCTCCTACAATGAGCAGTTCTTC.